These T cell receptor beta chains were read from a single sample in a study of blood T cell repertoires in COVID-19. TCRdb's table, derived via immunoSEQ multiplex PCR, lists solely in-frame clones and lacks some. The data contain fewer than 200,000 clones, 85% to 90% of them singletons. The sequenced sample was peripheral blood. The origin of the receptors is a man in his fifties who had recovered from COVID-19. The CDR3 runs from the conserved cysteine through the conserved F or W. D genes are given only for firm matches. Some rows mark clone size as missing; the rest say once, few, many or name a class of expanded clone.

size: .; J: TRBJ1-1; V: TRBV4-2; D: .; CDR3: CASSQDRLEAAFF; DNA: TGTGCCAGCAGCCAAGATCGGCTGGAGGCAGCTTTCTTT
size: .; J: TRBJ2-7; V: TRBV5-6; D: .; CDR3: CASSLIGGTYEQYF; DNA: TGTGCCAGCAGCTTGATAGGGGGTACCTACGAGCAGTACTTC
size: .; J: TRBJ1-2; V: TRBV9; D: .; CDR3: CASSPLGRISLNYGYTF; DNA: TGTGCCAGCAGCCCATTGGGGCGGATATCTCTTAACTATGGCTACACCTTC
size: .; J: TRBJ2-1; V: TRBV27; D: TRBD2; CDR3: CASSPGLAGTNEQFF; DNA: TGTGCCAGCAGTCCGGGACTAGCAGGTACCAATGAGCAGTTCTTC
size: .; J: TRBJ1-3; V: TRBV19; D: .; CDR3: CASTQTVGNTIYF; DNA: TGTGCCAGTACCCAGACTGTAGGAAACACCATATATTTT
size: few; J: TRBJ2-2; V: TRBV19; D: TRBD2; CDR3: CASSGKLAVNTGELFF; DNA: TGTGCCAGTAGTGGGAAACTAGCGGTTAACACCGGGGAGCTGTTTTTT
size: .; J: TRBJ1-4; V: TRBV30; D: .; CDR3: CAWSLQGGEKLFF; DNA: TGTGCCTGGAGTTTACAGGGTGGTGAAAAACTGTTTTTT
size: .; J: TRBJ1-3; V: TRBV19; D: .; CDR3: CASTNGEKYGNTIYF; DNA: TGTGCCAGTACTAACGGGGAGAAATATGGAAACACCATATATTTT
size: .; J: TRBJ1-6; V: TRBV9; D: .; CDR3: CASSPREGYNSPLHF; DNA: TGTGCCAGCAGCCCCCGGGAGGGATATAATTCACCCCTCCACTTT
size: .; J: TRBJ2-7; V: TRBV20-1; D: .; CDR3: CSASSGRTGTYEQYF; DNA: TGCAGTGCTAGTTCGGGCCGGACTGGGACCTACGAGCAGTACTTC
size: .; J: TRBJ1-2; V: TRBV27; D: .; CDR3: CASSRTDTNYGYTF; DNA: TGTGCCAGCAGTCGGACAGACACTAACTATGGCTACACCTTC
size: .; J: TRBJ2-3; V: TRBV5-4; D: .; CDR3: CASSPGTAITDTQYF; DNA: TGTGCCAGCAGCCCTGGGACTGCAATCACAGATACGCAGTATTTT
size: .; J: TRBJ1-1; V: TRBV6-4; D: TRBD1; CDR3: CASSDSNRGTEAFF; DNA: TGTGCCAGCAGTGACTCGAACAGGGGGACTGAAGCTTTCTTT
size: .; J: TRBJ2-7; V: TRBV12-5; D: TRBD1; CDR3: CASGLGTGLQYF; DNA: TGTGCTAGTGGTTTGGGGACAGGGCTGCAGTACTTC
size: .; J: TRBJ2-4; V: TRBV21-1; D: .; CDR3: CASSKEGRGGQGIYLAKNIQYF; DNA: TGTGCCAGCAGCAAAGAAGGGCGGGGAGGACAGGGGATTTACCTAGCCAAAAACATTCAGTACTTC
size: .; J: TRBJ2-2; V: TRBV29-1; D: TRBD1; CDR3: CSASLTGAGELFF; DNA: TGCAGCGCGTCTCTTACAGGGGCCGGGGAGCTGTTTTTT
size: .; J: TRBJ2-6; V: TRBV5-1; D: .; CDR3: CASSLGAGTGANVLTF; DNA: TGCGCCAGCAGCTTGGGCGCAGGGACTGGGGCCAACGTCCTGACTTTC
size: .; J: TRBJ1-2; V: TRBV5-6; D: .; CDR3: CASSRPGRGLGYTF; DNA: TGTGCCAGCAGCCGACCGGGGCGGGGGCTGGGTTACACCTTC
size: .; J: TRBJ2-7; V: TRBV19; D: TRBD1; CDR3: CASRETGTGAYEQYF; DNA: TGTGCCAGTAGGGAAACCGGGACAGGGGCCTACGAGCAGTACTTC
size: .; J: TRBJ1-5; V: TRBV5-1; D: .; CDR3: CASSLAQGGQPQHF; DNA: TGCGCCAGCAGCTTGGCGCAGGGCGGTCAGCCCCAGCATTTT
size: .; J: TRBJ1-6; V: TRBV11-2; D: .; CDR3: CASSLDLFNSPLHF; DNA: TGTGCCAGCAGCTTAGACCTCTTTAATTCACCCCTCCACTTT
size: .; J: TRBJ2-7; V: TRBV10-1; D: TRBD2; CDR3: CASSLAGGPVTYEQYF; DNA: TGCGCCAGCAGCCTAGCGGGCGGGCCCGTAACCTACGAGCAGTACTTC
size: .; J: TRBJ2-1; V: TRBV7-9; D: TRBD2; CDR3: CASSPRTSNEQFF; DNA: TGTGCCAGCAGCCCACGGACTAGCAATGAGCAGTTCTTC
size: .; J: TRBJ2-3; V: TRBV19; D: TRBD1; CDR3: CASRTGGTDTQYF; DNA: TGTGCCTCCCGGACAGGGGGCACAGATACGCAGTATTTT
size: few; J: TRBJ1-5; V: TRBV2; D: .; CDR3: CASGGILYGEPQHF; DNA: TGTGCCAGCGGGGGGATCCTTTACGGGGAGCCCCAGCATTTT
size: .; J: TRBJ2-1; V: TRBV4-3; D: .; CDR3: CASSATSGSYNEQFF; DNA: TGCGCCAGCAGCGCTACTAGTGGCTCCTACAATGAGCAGTTCTTC
size: .; J: TRBJ2-7; V: TRBV7-2; D: TRBD1; CDR3: CASSLTGTASYEQYF; DNA: TGTGCCAGCAGTTTGACCGGGACAGCCTCCTACGAGCAGTACTTC
size: .; J: TRBJ1-5; V: TRBV2; D: TRBD1; CDR3: CASSPGTGGRWPQHF; DNA: TGTGCCAGCAGTCCCGGGACAGGGGGAAGATGGCCCCAGCATTTT
size: .; J: TRBJ2-5; V: TRBV28; D: TRBD1; CDR3: CASSHSGTGAETQYF; DNA: TGTGCCAGCAGCCACTCCGGGACAGGGGCCGAGACCCAGTACTTC
size: .; J: TRBJ1-1; V: TRBV4-3; D: .; CDR3: CASSQGSDYMNTEAFF; DNA: TGCGCCAGCAGCCAAGGGTCAGACTACATGAACACTGAAGCTTTCTTT
size: .; J: TRBJ1-6; V: TRBV18; D: TRBD1; CDR3: CASSGSRTGDSPLHF; DNA: TGTGCCAGCTCAGGTTCTCGGACAGGGGATTCACCCCTCCACTTT
size: .; J: TRBJ2-1; V: TRBV6-2/TRBV6-3; D: .; CDR3: CASSSVQGNEQFF; DNA: TGTGCCAGCAGTTCCGTACAGGGAAATGAGCAGTTCTTC
size: .; J: TRBJ2-7; V: TRBV6-5; D: TRBD1; CDR3: CASSGQGAHEQYF; DNA: TGTGCCAGCTCGGGACAGGGGGCCCACGAGCAGTACTTC
size: few; J: TRBJ2-1; V: TRBV20-1; D: .; CDR3: CSARPREQFF; DNA: TGCAGTGCTAGGCCCCGGGAGCAGTTCTTC
size: few; J: TRBJ1-6; V: TRBV4-2; D: .; CDR3: CASSQEDRRSPLHF; DNA: TGTGCCAGCAGCCAAGAAGACAGACGGTCACCCCTCCACTTT
size: .; J: TRBJ2-2; V: TRBV5-4; D: TRBD1; CDR3: CASSWTGGTGELFF; DNA: TGTGCCAGCAGTTGGACAGGGGGAACGGGGGAGCTGTTTTTT
size: .; J: TRBJ2-7; V: TRBV6-6; D: .; CDR3: CASSIRAYEQYF; DNA: TGTGCCAGCAGTATACGGGCCTACGAGCAGTACTTC
size: .; J: TRBJ2-2; V: TRBV2; D: TRBD1; CDR3: CASSSSQGASGELFF; DNA: TGTGCCAGCAGTTCATCACAGGGGGCGTCCGGGGAGCTGTTTTTT
size: .; J: TRBJ2-7; V: TRBV19; D: .; CDR3: CASSIDGSYEQYF; DNA: TGTGCCAGTAGTATAGACGGTTCCTACGAGCAGTACTTC
size: few; J: TRBJ2-3; V: TRBV4-3; D: TRBD1; CDR3: CASSQGQRQGADTQYF; DNA: TGCGCCAGCAGCCAAGGACAAAGACAGGGGGCAGATACGCAGTATTTT
size: .; J: TRBJ2-5; V: TRBV5-1; D: TRBD2; CDR3: CASSLAGLAGVETQYF; DNA: TGCGCCAGCAGCTTGGCCGGACTAGCGGGAGTTGAGACCCAGTACTTC
size: .; J: TRBJ2-2; V: TRBV2; D: .; CDR3: CASTSGDGTGELFF; DNA: TGTGCCAGCACCTCGGGAGATGGCACCGGGGAGCTGTTTTTT
size: .; J: TRBJ1-1; V: TRBV30; D: .; CDR3: CAWSRWGTDMNTEAFF; DNA: TGTGCCTGGAGTCGTTGGGGTACGGACATGAACACTGAAGCTTTCTTT
size: .; J: TRBJ1-5; V: TRBV24-1; D: TRBD1; CDR3: CATSARDRGNQPQHF; DNA: TGTGCCACCAGTGCTAGAGACAGGGGCAATCAGCCCCAGCATTTT
size: .; J: TRBJ2-3; V: TRBV7-2; D: TRBD1; CDR3: CASSLGTGGPDTQYF; DNA: TGTGCCAGCAGCTTGGGGACAGGGGGCCCAGATACGCAGTATTTT
size: .; J: TRBJ2-6; V: TRBV4-2; D: .; CDR3: CASSPSPGANVLTF; DNA: TGTGCCAGCAGCCCTTCTCCCGGGGCCAACGTCCTGACTTTC
size: .; J: TRBJ2-7; V: TRBV5-1; D: TRBD1; CDR3: CASSAWTGLYEQYF; DNA: TGCGCCAGCAGCGCCTGGACAGGTTTATACGAGCAGTACTTC
size: .; J: TRBJ1-5; V: TRBV5-6; D: .; CDR3: CASSLVGGANQPQHF; DNA: TGTGCCAGCAGCTTGGTAGGGGGGGCTAATCAGCCCCAGCATTTT
size: .; J: TRBJ1-6; V: TRBV9; D: TRBD1; CDR3: CASSFEAGGNNSPLHF; DNA: TGTGCCAGCAGCTTTGAGGCAGGGGGGAATAATTCACCCCTCCACTTT
size: .; J: TRBJ1-5; V: TRBV7-8; D: TRBD1; CDR3: CASSSEDRTSNQPQHF; DNA: TGTGCCAGCAGCTCCGAGGACAGGACTAGCAATCAGCCCCAGCATTTT
size: .; J: TRBJ2-3; V: TRBV20-1; D: .; CDR3: CSASKTGSVTDTQYF; DNA: TGCAGTGCTAGTAAAACGGGGTCGGTCACAGATACGCAGTATTTT
size: once; J: TRBJ1-2; V: TRBV9; D: .; CDR3: CASSVGPYGYTF; DNA: TGTGCCAGCAGCGTGGGGCCCTATGGCTACACCTTC
size: .; J: TRBJ2-3; V: TRBV19; D: .; CDR3: CASSIGLATDTQYF; DNA: TGTGCCAGTAGTATAGGCCTAGCGACAGATACGCAGTATTTT
size: .; J: TRBJ2-1; V: TRBV9; D: .; CDR3: CASSENSYNEQFF; DNA: TGTGCCAGCAGCGAAAACAGTTACAATGAGCAGTTCTTC
size: .; J: TRBJ1-3; V: TRBV11-2; D: .; CDR3: CASIPGFSGNTIYF; DNA: TGTGCCAGCATACCAGGGTTCTCTGGAAACACCATATATTTT
size: .; J: TRBJ2-5; V: TRBV7-7; D: TRBD1; CDR3: CASSLGTGGKEETQYF; DNA: TGTGCCAGCAGCTTAGGGACAGGGGGCAAAGAGGAGACCCAGTACTTC
size: once; J: TRBJ1-1; V: TRBV19; D: .; CDR3: CASSIDRRDTEAFF; DNA: TGTGCCAGTAGTATAGATCGCCGAGACACTGAAGCTTTCTTT
size: .; J: TRBJ1-1; V: TRBV6-5; D: TRBD1; CDR3: CASSPRDRRNTEAFF; DNA: TGTGCCAGCAGTCCCCGGGACAGGCGGAACACTGAAGCTTTCTTT